This T cell receptor beta chain came from a study of T cell therapy after organ transplantation. Background on the study: Therapy products were autologous CMV-specific T cells, peptide-expanded for approximately 2 weeks. Blood for the long-term post-therapy sample came 20 to 29 weeks after therapy.

General study findings and limits: Antirejection and antiviral medication effects could not be assessed. Post-therapy reconstitution appeared to include transferred and endogenous clonotypes.

Worth noting for this clone: What it recognizes is unknown.

The method was immunoSEQ multiplex PCR; TCRdb's version includes in-frame clones alone and lacks a portion of them. The sample contains about 20,000 clones, 84% of which appear only once. CDR1 is MNHEY, CDR2 SVGAGI, per germline. With 6 bases removed from V and 5 bases from J, the gap between germline ends came to 13 bases. This CDR3 is built from 13 residues. The time point was: 20-29 weeks after completion of therapy. The source of this sequence is a human patient who had received a solid organ transplant and had CMV disease. The graft donor may have given rise to some T cells. The gene calls are TRBV6-5 and TRBJ1-2; tentatively, D is TRBD1 (5 bases). Material: CD8+ T cells from blood, obtained after autologous CMV-specific T cell therapy. The CDR3 loop is CASSLGEAYGYTF. The CDR3 coding sequence is TGTGCCAGCAGCCTAGGGGAGGCTTATGGCTACACCTTC.